This T cell receptor beta chain was retrieved from a study of cytomegalovirus exposure and HLA in healthy donors. Study-level information: The 500 to 750 first-cohort repertoires and the approximately 110 validation repertoires shared the same platform, a later analysis reported.

General study results and limits: The tendency of first-cohort TCR clusters to co-occur in the roughly 130 validation repertoires emerged from a later analysis. Cytomegalovirus association was assigned to over 150 TCR beta chains.

The donors were in the roughly 120-subject validation cohort; that cohort was separate from the roughly 700-subject first cohort. In the case of this clone: Its antigen is not known.

Sequencing used immunoSEQ multiplex PCR; TCRdb keeps in-frame clones, though not all of them. The sample holds around 130,000 clones, about nine tenths seen once. Sequencing was performed on PBMCs. The clonotype originates from a man aged 30 to 45 in good health and CMV-seronegative.

The CDR3 here is CASSSDKSSGNTIYF. CDR3 DNA: TGTGCCAGCAGTTCAGACAAGAGCTCTGGAAACACCATATATTTT. V and J are TRBV2 and TRBJ1-3; D gene uncertain. The CDR3 runs 15 residues. The germline gives CDR1 SNHLY, CDR2 FYNNEI. V was trimmed by 5 bases and J by 0 bases, leaving 11 bases between them. The full variable domain, with the rest looked up from reference TRBV2 and TRBJ1-3, is EPEVTQTPSHQVTQMGQEVILRCVPISNHLYFYWYRQILGQKVEFLVSFYNNEISEKSEIFDDQFSVERPDGSNFTLKIRSTKLEDSAMYFCASSSDKSSGNTIYFGEGSWLTVV.